This passage covers 22 T cell receptor beta chains from one sample sequenced in a study of cytomegalovirus exposure and HLA in healthy donors. Primers for the PCR totalled 60 Vbeta and 13 Jbeta. Libraries were prepared by immunoSEQ multiplex PCR; TCRdb keeps only in-frame clonotypes and omits some of them. This table holds some 120,000 clones, 73% found once. Material: PBMCs. These receptors all stem from a woman between 35 and 50 years old in good health and CMV-seropositive.

In its sample, this clone was seen a few times. The chain's CDR3 is CASSDNTGFNTEAFF. CDR3 sequence (DNA): TGTGCCAGCAGCGACAACACAGGGTTTAACACTGAAGCTTTCTTT. The V and J genes are TRBV9 and TRBJ1-1, with D possibly TRBD1 on 6 matching bases. Germline loops: CDR1 SGDLS, CDR2 YYNGEE. Trimming cost V 3 bases and J 2 bases, with 14 bases left between them. The CDR3 covers 15 residues.

This sequence joins TRBV7-2 and TRBJ1-1; 9 bases align to TRBD1. Per germline, CDR1 SGHTA and CDR2 FQGNSA. The trim removed 2 bases at V and 2 bases at J, leaving 9 bases unmatched. The CDR3 extends over 17 amino acids. The CDR3 here is CASSLLSTGGANTEAFF. The CDR3 nucleotides are TGTGCCAGCAGCTTACTAAGTACAGGGGGCGCCAACACTGAAGCTTTCTTT.

This clone was observed once. J is TRBJ2-5 and V is TRBV19; D perhaps matches TRBD2 (5 bases). Trimming stripped 4 bases from V and 7 bases from J, with 19 bases between. In germline, CDR1 is LNHDA, CDR2 SQIVND (reference sequence). The CDR3 is made up of 15 amino acids. The chain's CDR3 is CASSTAPGVGVTQYF. The CDR3 DNA reads as TGTGCCAGTAGTACCGCCCCCGGAGTGGGAGTGACCCAGTACTTC. Combining the CDR3 with reference TRBV19 and TRBJ2-5 gives the whole variable domain DGGITQSPKYLFRKEGQNVTLSCEQNLNHDAMYWYRQDPGQGLRLIYYSQIVNDFQKGDIAEGYSVSREKKESFPLTVTSAQKNPTAFYLCASSTAPGVGVTQYFGPGTRLLVL.

The CDR3 protein is CASSLVLFALPGGTQYF. Here the CDR3 DNA reads TGTGCCAGCAGCTTAGTTTTGTTTGCGCTACCCGGCGGGACCCAGTACTTC. The genes are TRBV7-2 and TRBJ2-5, with unresolved D. This CDR3 is built from 17 residues. Trimming took 1 base from V and 7 from J, leaving 22 bases between them. Germline loops: CDR1 SGHTA, CDR2 FQGNSA. The variable domain in full, completed from reference TRBV7-2 and TRBJ2-5, reads GAGVSQSPSNKVTEKGKDVELRCDPISGHTALYWYRQSLGQGLEFLIYFQGNSAPDKSGLPSDRFSAERTGGSVSTLTIQRTQQEDSAVYLCASSLVLFALPGGTQYFGPGTRLLVL.

There are a few counts of this clone. In DNA, the CDR3 is TGCGCCAGCAGCACCAGGACAGGGGCTAATGAAAAACTGTTTTTT. Translating it yields CASSTRTGANEKLFF. This sequence joins TRBV5-1 and TRBJ1-4; 9 nucleotides match TRBD1. Looked up from germline, CDR1 is SGHRS and CDR2 is YFSETQ. CDR3 length equals 15 residues. With 4 bases clipped from V and 3 bases from J, the junction kept 4 bases outside the gene matches.

V and J are TRBV30 and TRBJ2-1, with TRBD2 as a possible D gene (6 bases). The V gene's germline CDR1 is GTSNPN and CDR2 SVGIG (reference sequence). This CDR3 has 15 amino acids. V was pared by 5 bases and J by 0 bases, with 14 bases between. The CDR3 DNA reads TGTGCCTGGGGCTCCGGGACTTTCTCCTACAATGAGCAGTTCTTC. It codes for CAWGSGTFSYNEQFF.

The sample holds one count of this clone. The chain uses TRBV28 and TRBJ2-2; TRBD2 agrees at 11 bases. Germline V gene sequence: CDR1 MDHEN, CDR2 SYDVKM. Trimming cost V 6 bases and J 2 bases; bases outside gene matches: 11. The CDR3 length is 18 residues. CDR3 loop: CASRLRTSGFPNTGELFF. The CDR3 DNA sequence: TGTGCCAGCAGATTGCGGACTAGCGGGTTCCCCAACACCGGGGAGCTGTTTTTT.

This clone was detected only a few times. J is TRBJ2-3 and V is TRBV9, with no clear D. Germline CDR1 reads SGDLS; CDR2 reads YYNGEE. CDR3 length: 13 amino acids. Trimming removed 5 bases at V and 2 bases at J, with 9 bases between. In DNA form, the CDR3 reads TGTGCCAGCAGTAGAGATTCCACAGATACGCAGTATTTT. Protein sequence: CASSRDSTDTQYF.

CDR3 loop: CASSLAGTSGHEQFF. The CDR3 nucleotides read TGCGCCAGCAGCTTGGCCGGGACTAGCGGCCATGAGCAGTTCTTC. V gene TRBV5-1 combines with J gene TRBJ2-1, with 11 bases matching TRBD2. Trimming removed 0 bases from V and 8 bases from J; junction bases left unmatched: 4. Germline V CDR1 and CDR2: SGHRS, YFSETQ. The CDR3 loop spans 15 amino acids. The variable domain in full, completed from reference TRBV5-1 and TRBJ2-1, reads KAGVTQTPRYLIKTRGQQVTLSCSPISGHRSVSWYQQTPGQGLQFLFEYFSETQRNKGNFPGRFSGRQFSNSRSEMNVSTLELGDSALYLCASSLAGTSGHEQFFGPGTRLTVL.

This clone was detected only a few times. This chain connects TRBV6-4 to TRBJ2-1; 10 nucleotides agree with TRBD2. The J segment lost 6 bases and the V segment lost 4 bases, leaving 6 bases of the junction unmatched. The length of the CDR3 is 15 residues. The germline gives CDR1 MRHNA, CDR2 SNTAGT. CDR3 amino acids: CASSALAGAGNEQFF. The CDR3 coding sequence is TGTGCCAGCAGTGCCCTAGCGGGAGCGGGCAATGAGCAGTTCTTC.

The genes are TRBV5-1 and TRBJ2-1; a weak D match, TRBD2 (6 bases). The CDR3 length is 14 residues. CDR1 and CDR2 from the germline V gene are SGHRS and YFSETQ. V was trimmed by 4 bases and J by 2 bases, leaving 10 bases between them. The CDR3 protein is CASSPAGTYNEQFF. CDR3 nucleotides: TGCGCCAGCAGCCCTGCGGGGACCTACAATGAGCAGTTCTTC. Looking up the rest from reference TRBV5-1 and TRBJ2-1 gives the full variable domain: KAGVTQTPRYLIKTRGQQVTLSCSPISGHRSVSWYQQTPGQGLQFLFEYFSETQRNKGNFPGRFSGRQFSNSRSEMNVSTLELGDSALYLCASSPAGTYNEQFFGPGTRLTVL.

This clone was detected only once. This chain links TRBV7-2 with TRBJ2-3, with D perhaps matching TRBD2 (6 bases). Germline lookup yields CDR1 SGHTA and CDR2 FQGNSA. The V gene lost 1 base and the J gene lost 1 base, with 9 bases spanning the gap. The CDR3 consists of 15 residues. CDR3 sequence (DNA): TGTGCCAGCAGCTTAGTTCCTAGCGGCACAGATACGCAGTATTTT. This translates into CASSLVPSGTDTQYF.

The V gene is TRBV2, the J gene TRBJ2-3; 10 bases agree with TRBD2. V was clipped by 3 bases and J by 4 bases; unmatched bases: 7. The CDR3 sequence is 16 residues long. The germline gives CDR1 SNHLY, CDR2 FYNNEI. The DNA for the CDR3 is TGTGCCAGCAGTGATCGTCTAGCGGGAGTTGCAGATACGCAGTATTTT. It translates to CASSDRLAGVADTQYF.

The V call is TRBV19, the J call TRBJ2-5; 9 bases line up with TRBD1. The V gene's germline CDR1 is LNHDA and CDR2 SQIVND (reference sequence). V was clipped by 3 bases and J by 5 bases; unmatched bases: 7. This CDR3 has 15 residues. The CDR3 DNA follows: TGTGCCAGTAGTATGGGACAGGGTTTGCGTGAGACCCAGTACTTC. It specifies CASSMGQGLRETQYF.

This clone was seen only once. The chain has TRBV5-4 and TRBJ1-3, with 9 positions matching TRBD1. CDR1 SGHNT and CDR2 YYREEE come from the germline V gene (reference sequence). The CDR3 loop spans 18 amino acids. The J segment lost 2 bases and the V segment lost 2 bases, leaving 11 bases of the junction unmatched. The CDR3 protein is CASSFGGQGVGAGNTIYF. CDR3 nucleotide sequence: TGTGCCAGCAGCTTTGGGGGACAGGGAGTTGGCGCTGGAAACACCATATATTTT.

This chain links TRBV19 with TRBJ1-5, with 12 nucleotides matching TRBD1. This CDR3 region has 15 residues. After removal of 9 bases from V and 6 bases from J, the junction contained 9 bases not matched to a gene. Germline CDR1 LNHDA, CDR2 SQIVND (reference sequence). CDR3 DNA sequence: TGTGCCAGCAATAGGGACAGGGGGCTTTCTCAGCCCCAGCATTTT. This codes for CASNRDRGLSQPQHF. Together with reference TRBV19 and TRBJ1-5, the CDR3 gives the full variable domain: DGGITQSPKYLFRKEGQNVTLSCEQNLNHDAMYWYRQDPGQGLRLIYYSQIVNDFQKGDIAEGYSVSREKKESFPLTVTSAQKNPTAFYLCASNRDRGLSQPQHFGDGTRLSIL.

The genes are TRBV5-6 and TRBJ1-2; the D gene is possibly TRBD1 (6 bases). The CDR3 totals 13 residues. V lost 5 bases, J lost 4 bases, and 12 bases lay in between. Germline V gene sequence: CDR1 SGHDT, CDR2 YYEEEE. The CDR3 here is CASRNDRPYGYTF. The CDR3 bases are TGTGCCAGCAGGAATGACAGGCCCTATGGCTACACCTTC. The full variable domain, rest sourced from reference TRBV5-6 and TRBJ1-2, is DAGVTQSPTHLIKTRGQQVTLRCSPKSGHDTVSWYQQALGQGPQFIFQYYEEEERQRGNFPDRFSGHQFPNYSSELNVNALLLGDSALYLCASRNDRPYGYTFGSGTRLTVV.

This chain links TRBV7-8 with TRBJ2-2, with a possible D match to TRBD2 (6 bases). CDR3 size: 16 residues. Germline-derived CDR1 and CDR2 are SGHVS and FQNEAQ. Trimming pared 3 bases from V and 4 bases from J, leaving 15 bases between. The CDR3 protein is CASSLEGAGFTGELFF. The CDR3 coding sequence is TGTGCCAGCAGCTTGGAGGGTGCGGGATTCACCGGGGAGCTGTTTTTT.

The chain has TRBV2 and TRBJ1-6; no reliable D call. Germline V lookup: CDR1 SNHLY, CDR2 FYNNEI. The CDR3 has 15 amino acids. V lost 6 bases and J 7 bases, leaving 16 bases between the germline ends. The CDR3 DNA follows: TGTGCCAGCAGGCCCGAGGAGACTCCAAATTCACCCCTCCACTTT. Its protein is CASRPEETPNSPLHF.

The chain links TRBV4-1 to TRBJ2-1; TRBD2 agrees at 9 bases. After removal of 2 bases from V and 0 bases from J, the junction contained 5 bases not matched to a gene. The germline CDR1 and CDR2 sequences are MGHRA and YSYEKL. The CDR3 contains 17 residues. The CDR3 spells CASSQLSGGSSYNEQFF. The CDR3 bases are TGCGCCAGCAGCCAACTCAGCGGGGGGAGCTCCTACAATGAGCAGTTCTTC.

The chain has TRBV6-4 and TRBJ2-3; 7 bases fit TRBD1. Germline V gene sequence: CDR1 MRHNA, CDR2 SNTAGT. The CDR3 is made up of 14 amino acids. V lost 6 bases and J lost 4; bases outside the gene matches: 7. The CDR3 coding sequence is TGTGCCAGCAGCCCCGACAGGGCCGCAGATACGCAGTATTTT. Amino acids: CASSPDRAADTQYF.

This clone was found a few times. The rearrangement links TRBV9 to TRBJ1-4; TRBD1 matches at 7 bases. Germline V gene sequence: CDR1 SGDLS, CDR2 YYNGEE. The CDR3 totals 16 residues. Trimming removed 2 bases from V and 5 bases from J; junction bases left unmatched: 9. The CDR3 DNA reads as TGTGCCAGCAGCGTCGGTTTGGGACAGCTAAATGAAAAACTGTTTTTT. Its protein product is CASSVGLGQLNEKLFF.